This T cell receptor beta chain was identified in a study of cytomegalovirus exposure and HLA in healthy donors. V was pared by 5 bases and J by 10 bases, with 11 bases between. Germline V gives CDR1 GTSNPN, CDR2 SVGIG (reference sequence). The CDR3 is 11 amino acids. Researchers ran the PCR with 60 Vbeta and 13 Jbeta primers. Sequencing used immunoSEQ multiplex PCR; TCRdb keeps in-frame clones, though not all of them. The sample has around 90,000 clones, around 59% seen once; the top ten hold approximately 2.2%. Nominally healthy donors were sampled, though unrecorded immune exposures were likely. Sequences were obtained from PBMCs. This clonotype originated in a human donor in good health. This chain joins TRBV30 and TRBJ1-4; D unresolved. For the CDR3, the DNA is TGTGCCTGGGGTGAGGCGGGAAAACTGTTTTTT. Encoded protein: CAWGEAGKLFF.